Below are 27 T cell receptor beta chains sequenced from a single sample in a study of blood T cell repertoires in COVID-19. Data came from immunoSEQ multiplex PCR; TCRdb stores just in-frame clones and leaves some out. The table shows approximately 260,000 clones, with more than 75% occurring only once. The material sequenced was PBMCs or T cells enriched from blood (not recorded which). The receptor set was obtained from a woman between 40 and 50 years old with acute COVID-19.

This clone was detected once. V usage is TRBV30 and J usage is TRBJ1-2; D is unresolved. Deletions cut 0 bases from V and 4 bases from J, with 9 bases between. Germline-derived CDR1 and CDR2 are GTSNPN and SVGIG (reference sequence). The CDR3 is 13 residues long. The CDR3 sequence: CAWSVQQIYGYTF. In DNA, the CDR3 is TGTGCCTGGAGTGTACAACAGATCTATGGCTACACCTTC.

This rearrangement joins TRBV11-2 to TRBJ2-5, with TRBD2 matching over 7 bases. The germline gives CDR1 SGHAT, CDR2 FQNNGV. This CDR3 is built from 15 residues. With V trimmed by 5 bases and J by 1 base, 7 bases remained unmatched. The CDR3 here is CASSPTGTIQETQYF. The CDR3 nucleotides are TGTGCCAGCAGCCCGACCGGGACTATCCAAGAGACCCAGTACTTC.

This chain uses TRBV2 with TRBJ1-1; D remains unclear. V was trimmed by 2 bases and J by 3 bases, leaving 7 bases between them. The CDR3 totals 13 residues. The germline CDR1 and CDR2 sequences are SNHLY and FYNNEI. The CDR3 bases are TGTGCCAGCAGTGAACGGGAGTACACTGAAGCTTTCTTT. Translating gives CASSEREYTEAFF.

The chain joins TRBV9 to TRBJ2-7, with TRBD2 as a possible D gene (5 bases). There are 15 residues in the CDR3. V shed 4 bases and J shed 0 bases, with 14 bases lying between them. CDR1 is SGDLS and CDR2 is YYNGEE in the germline V gene. The CDR3, as DNA: TGTGCCAGCAGCCCAAGGACGGGGAGCTCCTACGAGCAGTACTTC. It translates to CASSPRTGSSYEQYF.

The chain has TRBV12-5 and TRBJ2-7; D is possibly TRBD1 (5 bases). Germline lookup yields CDR1 LGHNT and CDR2 FRNRAP. The V and J ends lost 1 base and 5 bases respectively, with 12 bases between them. The CDR3 extends over 14 amino acids. The CDR3 DNA follows: TGTGCTAGTGGTTTGGGCCGGGTAGGGGACGAGCAGTACTTC. This encodes CASGLGRVGDEQYF.

The rearrangement joins TRBV11-3 to TRBJ2-7, with D unclear. The germline gives CDR1 SGHNT, CDR2 YENEEA. CDR3 length: 13 amino acids. Trimming left V 4 bases short and J 3 bases short, with 10 bases between. Written as DNA, the CDR3 is TGTGCCAGCAGCTCCTATAGTGGCTACGAGCAGTACTTC. This translates into CASSSYSGYEQYF.

The rearrangement uses TRBV5-1 and TRBJ2-3; perhaps TRBD2 as D (5 bases). V lost 4 bases to trimming and J lost 0 bases, with 12 bases between them. The CDR3 contains 15 residues. Germline CDR1 SGHRS, CDR2 YFSETQ. CDR3 protein: CASSPAASSTDTQYF. The CDR3 DNA reads as TGCGCCAGCAGCCCAGCGGCTTCTAGCACAGATACGCAGTATTTT. Filled out from reference TRBV5-1 and TRBJ2-3, the complete variable domain reads KAGVTQTPRYLIKTRGQQVTLSCSPISGHRSVSWYQQTPGQGLQFLFEYFSETQRNKGNFPGRFSGRQFSNSRSEMNVSTLELGDSALYLCASSPAASSTDTQYFGPGTRLTVL.

The chain recombines TRBV3-1 (or the pseudogene TRBV3-2) with TRBJ2-1; D is possibly TRBD2 (6 bases). Germline loops: CDR1 LGHDT, CDR2 YNNKEL (reference sequence). Trimming took off 0 bases at V and 9 bases at J, with 9 bases between the two ends. This CDR3 has 13 amino acids. The CDR3 DNA is TGTGCCAGCAGCCAAGACCCGGGAGTTGAGCAGTTCTTC. The encoded protein is CASSQDPGVEQFF.

The chain combines TRBV11-2 with TRBJ2-7; 8 bases map to TRBD1. CDR3 length: 15 amino acids. Per the germline V gene, CDR1 is SGHAT and CDR2 is FQNNGV. Unmatched junction bases numbered 9, after V lost 5 bases and J lost 3 bases. The CDR3, as DNA: TGTGCCAGCAGCCCAGGACAGGGCTCCTACTACGAGCAGTACTTC. The encoded protein is CASSPGQGSYYEQYF.

V gene TRBV11-3 combines with J gene TRBJ2-7; D gene ambiguous. The V end was cut by 8 bases, the J end by 4 bases, with 6 bases between. This CDR3 spans 10 amino acids. In germline, CDR1 is SGHNT, CDR2 YENEEA. The CDR3 is CASSEYEQYF. CDR3 nucleotide sequence: TGTGCCAGCTCGGAGTACGAGCAGTACTTC.

This chain links TRBV5-4 with TRBJ2-1, with D perhaps matching TRBD1 (5 bases). This CDR3 comprises 15 residues. From germline, CDR1 is SGHNT and CDR2 YYREEE (reference sequence). V dropped 0 bases and J dropped 0 bases, with 7 bases sitting between them. The DNA of the CDR3 is TGTGCCAGCAGCTTGGGACAGCCCTCCTACAATGAGCAGTTCTTC. This codes for CASSLGQPSYNEQFF.

V gene TRBV30 combines with J gene TRBJ2-5; 9 nucleotides line up with TRBD2. The CDR3 runs 14 residues. The V gene end was trimmed by 0 bases and the J gene end by 5 bases; junction bases not matched to a gene: 4. The germline V gene has CDR1 GTSNPN and CDR2 SVGIG (reference sequence). CDR3 in DNA: TGTGCCTGGAGTGTAGCGGGAGGCGGGGAGACCCAGTACTTC. Its translation: CAWSVAGGGETQYF.

The J gene is TRBJ2-2, the V gene TRBV6-1; D remains unclear. Germline CDR1 reads MNHNS; CDR2 reads SASEGT. The CDR3 length is 17 residues. Deletions cut 0 bases from V and 2 bases from J, with 13 bases between. CDR3 sequence: CASSEARMSLNTGELFF. CDR3 DNA sequence: TGTGCCAGCAGTGAAGCCAGGATGAGCCTAAACACCGGGGAGCTGTTTTTT.

This clone was seen once. This chain links TRBV6-5 with TRBJ1-3; D is unclear. CDR3 size: 14 residues. With 6 bases removed from V and 3 bases from J, the gap between germline ends came to 12 bases. Germline loops: CDR1 MNHEY, CDR2 SVGAGI. For the CDR3, the DNA is TGTGCCAGCAGATCAGGTCTTTTTGGAAACACCATATATTTT. As protein: CASRSGLFGNTIYF.

The CDR3 region has the DNA TGTGCCAGTAGTGTACCGACAGGGGACAATGAGCAGTTCTTC. Its translation is CASSVPTGDNEQFF. The chain recombines TRBV19 with TRBJ2-1; 8 bases agree with TRBD1. After removal of 5 bases from V and 5 bases from J, the junction contained 5 bases not matched to a gene. Germline V gives CDR1 LNHDA, CDR2 SQIVND (reference sequence). The length of the CDR3 is 14 residues.

As concerns this clone: This CDR3 is also generated by other DNA sequences in the sample. The chain uses TRBV5-1 and TRBJ2-1, with 7 bases matching TRBD1. V was clipped by 0 bases and J by 7 bases; unmatched bases: 7. The CDR3 has 15 residues. Germline CDR1 reads SGHRS; CDR2 reads YFSETQ. In DNA form, the CDR3 reads TGCGCCAGCAGCTTGGGACAGGGAGAGTGGAATGAGCAGTTCTTC. Protein product: CASSLGQGEWNEQFF.

The gene calls are TRBV5-1 and TRBJ1-6; D uncertain. Germline V gene data show CDR1 as SGHRS and CDR2 as YFSETQ. The germline V and J ends were trimmed by 1 base and 10 bases, with 12 bases remaining between them. This CDR3 has 14 amino acids. Here the CDR3 reads CASSLRQLDSPLHF. The CDR3 nucleotides read TGCGCCAGCAGCTTGAGGCAGCTAGACTCACCCCTCCACTTT.

This chain uses TRBV7-2 with TRBJ2-5, with D maybe TRBD1 (6 bases). The V end lost 2 bases, the J end lost 5 bases, and 9 bases lay between the germline ends. The CDR3 sequence is 13 residues long. CDR1 is SGHTA and CDR2 is FQGNSA in the germline V gene. In nucleotides, the CDR3 is TGTGCCAGCAGCTTATTGGGGGCGGAGACCCAGTACTTC. Encoded protein: CASSLLGAETQYF.

The genes are TRBV7-9 and TRBJ1-1; D gene unclear. The CDR3 spans 13 residues. CDR1 and CDR2 (germline): SEHNR, FQNEAQ (reference sequence). V lost 5 bases, J lost 2 bases, and 9 bases lay in between. The DNA of the CDR3 is TGTGCCAGCAGCGCTTCCAGAAACACTGAAGCTTTCTTT. Translation gives CASSASRNTEAFF. The variable domain in full, with the rest retrieved from reference TRBV7-9 and TRBJ1-1, is DTGVSQNPRHKITKRGQNVTFRCDPISEHNRLYWYRQTLGQGPEFLTYFQNEAQLEKSRLLSDRFSAERPKGSFSTLEIQRTEQGDSAMYLCASSASRNTEAFFGQGTRLTVV.

The chain joins TRBV10-3 to TRBJ1-1; D is possibly TRBD1 (6 bases). The germline V gene has CDR1 ENHRY and CDR2 SYGVKD. There are 14 residues in the CDR3. V lost 5 bases, J lost 4 bases, and 14 bases lay in between. For the CDR3, the DNA is TGTGCCATCAGTCTCAGGGGAGGGGGCACTGAAGCTTTCTTT. Amino acid sequence: CAISLRGGGTEAFF.

This clone has just one count. V usage is TRBV28 and J usage is TRBJ2-1, with TRBD2 matching 10 bases. The length of the CDR3 is 14 residues. Germline values: CDR1 MDHEN, CDR2 SYDVKM. V lost 2 bases and J lost 8; bases outside the gene matches: 3. CDR3 sequence (DNA): TGTGCCAGCAGTTTACTAGCGGGAGTCTATGAGCAGTTCTTC. Amino acid sequence: CASSLLAGVYEQFF.

The chain recombines TRBV24-1 with TRBJ2-3, with TRBD2 matching 9 bases. Germline CDR1 and CDR2: KGHDR and SFDVKD. This CDR3 comprises 16 residues. The V and J ends lost 4 bases and 0 bases, in that order; junction bases with no gene match: 4. The CDR3 loop is CATSDPSGESTDTQYF. The CDR3 DNA reads as TGTGCCACCAGTGACCCTAGCGGGGAGAGCACAGATACGCAGTATTTT.

The rearrangement uses TRBV12-3 or TRBV12-4 and TRBJ2-3; 8 bases map to TRBD1. V lost 5 bases, J lost 2 bases, and 0 bases stayed unmatched. The CDR3 is made up of 13 amino acids. The CDR3 reads CASSQGATDTQYF. The CDR3 coding sequence is TGTGCCAGCAGTCAGGGGGCCACAGATACGCAGTATTTT.

The chain uses TRBV7-9 and TRBJ1-2, with D perhaps TRBD1 (5 bases). Germline V gene sequence: CDR1 SEHNR, CDR2 FQNEAQ (reference sequence). This CDR3 comprises 15 residues. The V gene lost 0 bases and the J gene lost 0 bases, with 8 bases spanning the gap. CDR3 in amino acids: CASSLAGTSNYGYTF. CDR3 DNA sequence: TGTGCCAGCAGCTTAGCTGGGACTTCTAACTATGGCTACACCTTC.

The V call is TRBV24-1, the J call TRBJ2-7; 8 nucleotides match TRBD1. CDR1 KGHDR and CDR2 SFDVKD come from the germline V gene. There are 13 residues in the CDR3. With V trimmed by 7 bases and J by 7 bases, 8 bases remained unmatched. Here the CDR3 DNA reads TGTGCCACCAGCCGGACAGGGCAGATTGAGCAGTACTTC. Residues: CATSRTGQIEQYF.

The chain uses TRBV28 and TRBJ1-5; 7 positions agree with TRBD1. The CDR3 contains 15 residues. Germline V gene lookup returns CDR1 MDHEN and CDR2 SYDVKM. The V and J ends lost 6 bases and 5 bases, in that order; junction bases with no gene match: 10. CDR3 bases: TGTGCCAGCAGGACCTCAGGGGGAAGCGATCAGCCCCAGCATTTT. This gives the protein CASRTSGGSDQPQHF.

The chain couples TRBV4-1 to TRBJ2-3; 8 bases are shared with TRBD2. The CDR3 has 17 amino acids. The V and J ends lost 1 base and 2 bases, in that order; junction bases with no gene match: 8. Germline V lookup: CDR1 MGHRA, CDR2 YSYEKL. DNA of the CDR3: TGCGCCAGCAGCCAAGGTGTTAGCGGGAACCCCACAGATACGCAGTATTTT. Its protein product is CASSQGVSGNPTDTQYF.